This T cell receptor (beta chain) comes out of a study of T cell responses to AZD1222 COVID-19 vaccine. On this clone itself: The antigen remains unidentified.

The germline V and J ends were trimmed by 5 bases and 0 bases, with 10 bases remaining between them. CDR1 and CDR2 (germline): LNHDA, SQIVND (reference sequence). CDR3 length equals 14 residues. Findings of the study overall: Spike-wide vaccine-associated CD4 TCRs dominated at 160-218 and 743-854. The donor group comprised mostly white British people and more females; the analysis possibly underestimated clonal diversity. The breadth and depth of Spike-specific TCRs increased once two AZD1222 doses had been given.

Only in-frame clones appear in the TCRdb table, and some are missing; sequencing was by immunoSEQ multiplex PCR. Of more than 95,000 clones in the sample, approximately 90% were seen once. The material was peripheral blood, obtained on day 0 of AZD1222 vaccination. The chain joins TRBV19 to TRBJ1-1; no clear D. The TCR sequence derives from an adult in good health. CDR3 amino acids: CASSPGVLNTEAFF. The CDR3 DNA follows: TGTGCCAGTAGTCCCGGGGTCCTGAACACTGAAGCTTTCTTT.